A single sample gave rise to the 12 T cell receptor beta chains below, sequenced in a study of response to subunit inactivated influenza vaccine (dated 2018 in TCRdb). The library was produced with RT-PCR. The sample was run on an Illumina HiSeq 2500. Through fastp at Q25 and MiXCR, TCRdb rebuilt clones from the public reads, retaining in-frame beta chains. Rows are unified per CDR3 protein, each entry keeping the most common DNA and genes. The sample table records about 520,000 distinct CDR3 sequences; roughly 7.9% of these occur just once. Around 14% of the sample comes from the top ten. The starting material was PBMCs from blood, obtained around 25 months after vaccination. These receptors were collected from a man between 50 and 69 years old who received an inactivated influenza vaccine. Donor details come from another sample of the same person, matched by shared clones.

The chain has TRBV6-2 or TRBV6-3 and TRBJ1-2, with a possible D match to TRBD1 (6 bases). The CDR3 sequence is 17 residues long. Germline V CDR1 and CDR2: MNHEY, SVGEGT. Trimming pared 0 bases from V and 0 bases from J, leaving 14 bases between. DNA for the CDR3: TGTGCCAGCAGTTACTCGGCAATAGGGGGAGCTAACTATGGCTACACCTTC. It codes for CASSYSAIGGANYGYTF.

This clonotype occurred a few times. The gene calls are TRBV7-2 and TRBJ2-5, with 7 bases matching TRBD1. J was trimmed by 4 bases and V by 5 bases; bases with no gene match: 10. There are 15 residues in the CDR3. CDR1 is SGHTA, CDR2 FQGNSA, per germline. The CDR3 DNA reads TGTGCCAGCAGCGCGTTCAGGGGGTGGGGAGAGACCCAGTACTTC. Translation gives CASSAFRGWGETQYF. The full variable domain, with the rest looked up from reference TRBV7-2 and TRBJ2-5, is GAGVSQSPSNKVTEKGKDVELRCDPISGHTALYWYRQSLGQGLEFLIYFQGNSAPDKSGLPSDRFSAERTGGSVSTLTIQRTQQEDSAVYLCASSAFRGWGETQYFGPGTRLLVL.

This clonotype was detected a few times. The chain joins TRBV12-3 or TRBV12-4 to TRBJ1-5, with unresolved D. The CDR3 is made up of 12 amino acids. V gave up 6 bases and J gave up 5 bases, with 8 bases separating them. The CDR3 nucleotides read TGTGCCAGCAGGAAAAACGATCAGCCCCAGCATTTT. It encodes CASRKNDQPQHF.

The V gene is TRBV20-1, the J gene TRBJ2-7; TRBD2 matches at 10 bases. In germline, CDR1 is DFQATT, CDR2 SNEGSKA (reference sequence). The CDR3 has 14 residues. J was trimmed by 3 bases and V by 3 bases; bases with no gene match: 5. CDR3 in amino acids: CSASPGTSVYEQYF. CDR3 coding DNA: TGCAGTGCTAGCCCCGGGACTAGCGTCTACGAGCAGTACTTC.

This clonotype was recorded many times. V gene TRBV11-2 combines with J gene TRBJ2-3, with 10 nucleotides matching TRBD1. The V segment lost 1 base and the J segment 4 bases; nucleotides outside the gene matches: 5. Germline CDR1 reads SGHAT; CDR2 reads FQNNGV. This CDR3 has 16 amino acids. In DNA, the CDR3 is TGTGCCAGCAGCTTAGTTACCGGGACAGGGGCAGATACGCAGTATTTT. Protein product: CASSLVTGTGADTQYF.

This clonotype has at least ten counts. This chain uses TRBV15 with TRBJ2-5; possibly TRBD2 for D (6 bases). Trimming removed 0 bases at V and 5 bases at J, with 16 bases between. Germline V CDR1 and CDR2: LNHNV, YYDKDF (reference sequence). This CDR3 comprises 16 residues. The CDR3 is CATSRDLGGNWETQYF. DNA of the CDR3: TGTGCCACCAGCAGAGATTTGGGCGGGAATTGGGAGACCCAGTACTTC.

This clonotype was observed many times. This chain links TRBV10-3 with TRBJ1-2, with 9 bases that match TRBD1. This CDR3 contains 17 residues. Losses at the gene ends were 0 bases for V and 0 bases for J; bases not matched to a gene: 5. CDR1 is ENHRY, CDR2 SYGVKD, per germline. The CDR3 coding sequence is TGTGCCATCAGTGAGTCACCGGGACAGGGACCTAACTATGGCTACACCTTC. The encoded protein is CAISESPGQGPNYGYTF.

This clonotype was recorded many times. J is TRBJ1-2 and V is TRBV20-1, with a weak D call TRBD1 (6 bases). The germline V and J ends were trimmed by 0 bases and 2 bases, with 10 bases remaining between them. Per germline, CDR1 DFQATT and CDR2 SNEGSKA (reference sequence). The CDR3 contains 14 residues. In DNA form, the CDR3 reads TGCAGTGCTAGAGATGGACAGATCAACTATGGCTACACCTTC. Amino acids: CSARDGQINYGYTF.

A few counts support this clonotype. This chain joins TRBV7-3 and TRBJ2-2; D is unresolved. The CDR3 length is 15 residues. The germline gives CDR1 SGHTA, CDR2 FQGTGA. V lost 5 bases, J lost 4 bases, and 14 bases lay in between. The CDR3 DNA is TGTGCCAGCAGCGTTGGGCCAGGTGCCACCGGGGAGCTGTTTTTT. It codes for CASSVGPGATGELFF.

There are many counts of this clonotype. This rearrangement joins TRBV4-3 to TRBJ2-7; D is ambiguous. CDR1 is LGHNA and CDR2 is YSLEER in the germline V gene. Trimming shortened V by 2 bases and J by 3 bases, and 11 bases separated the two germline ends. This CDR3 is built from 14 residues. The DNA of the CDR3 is TGCGCCAGCAGCCAATGGTTGGTGGGCTACGAGCAGTACTTC. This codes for CASSQWLVGYEQYF.

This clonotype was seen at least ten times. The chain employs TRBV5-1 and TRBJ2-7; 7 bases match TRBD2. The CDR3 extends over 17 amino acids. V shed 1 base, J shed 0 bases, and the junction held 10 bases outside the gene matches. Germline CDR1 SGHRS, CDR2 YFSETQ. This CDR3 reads CASSLFRPGRDSYEQYF. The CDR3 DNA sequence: TGCGCCAGCAGCTTGTTTCGTCCGGGGAGGGACTCCTACGAGCAGTACTTC. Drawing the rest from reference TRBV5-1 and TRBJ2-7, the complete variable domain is KAGVTQTPRYLIKTRGQQVTLSCSPISGHRSVSWYQQTPGQGLQFLFEYFSETQRNKGNFPGRFSGRQFSNSRSEMNVSTLELGDSALYLCASSLFRPGRDSYEQYFGPGTRLTVT.

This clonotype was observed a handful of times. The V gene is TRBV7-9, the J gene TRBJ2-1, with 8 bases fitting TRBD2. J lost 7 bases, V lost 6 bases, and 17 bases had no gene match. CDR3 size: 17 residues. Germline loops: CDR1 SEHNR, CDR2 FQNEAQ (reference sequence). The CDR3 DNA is TGTGCCAGCAGACCTACACGCGGGGGGAGCCGGATAAATGAGCAGTTCTTC. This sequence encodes CASRPTRGGSRINEQFF.